This TCR beta chain was identified during a study of cytomegalovirus exposure and HLA in healthy donors. Study in general: Ancestry clustering placed 81% of about 400 genotyped donors in the Caucasian-associated cluster. Overall study findings and caveats: The authors considered a cluster of highly shared sequence variants likely to be a sequencing artifact. A later analysis associated some 16,000 TCR beta sequences with HLA alleles at a 0.05 false discovery rate.

Of note for this clone: Its antigen is undetermined.

The germline gives CDR1 SGHVS, CDR2 FQNEAQ. Losses at the gene ends were 4 bases for V and 6 bases for J; bases not matched to a gene: 12. The CDR3 totals 16 residues. PCR employed 60 Vbeta and 13 Jbeta primers. TCRdb's copy holds only in-frame clones and misses some; the assay was immunoSEQ multiplex PCR. This table has about 160,000 clones, about four fifths appearing once. The sample consisted of PBMCs. This chain links TRBV7-8 with TRBJ1-5; 7 bases align to TRBD1. The receptor was derived from a man aged 25 to 45 in good health and CMV-seronegative. DNA of the CDR3: TGTGCCAGCAGCTGGTTAACCGGACAGGAAGGTCAGCCCCAGCATTTT. Protein sequence: CASSWLTGQEGQPQHF.